This T cell receptor (beta chain) derives from a study of blood T cells in healthy people across ages. With respect to this clonotype: What it binds is not known.

Next came a second PCR, run for about 6 to 12 cycles, which used a sample-barcoded 5' primer along with a J-beta primer mix. Carrying 12 random nucleotides, a template-switch adaptor labeled each individual cDNA molecule. Via MiXCR, TCRdb re-called the 5' RACE reads, giving one row per CDR3 protein. The profile shows 1.5 million to 2 million distinct CDR3 sequences, less than 50% of them singletons. The CDR3 sequence is 17 residues long. Germline assignment: CDR1 LGHNA and CDR2 YSLEER. Study conclusions and caveats: Higher naive T cell percentage went strongly together with higher TCR beta diversity.

Sequencing input: blood. This TCR derives from a woman in her thirties or forties in good health. The gene calls are TRBV4-3 and TRBJ2-1, with a tentative D call TRBD2 (6 bases). The better agreement between TRBJ2-7 and the DNA end casts doubt on the J call. In DNA form, the CDR3 reads TGCGCCAGCAGCCTATCAGCCGGGACTCACTCCTACAATGAACAGTACTTC. The encoded protein is CASSLSAGTHSYNEQYF.